This entry lists 19 T cell receptor beta chains sequenced from one sample in a study of T cells in localized non-small cell lung cancer. Sequencing was performed with immunoSEQ multiplex PCR; in TCRdb, only in-frame clones are kept and a portion is missing. The sample holds around 2,400 clones, about 40% seen once. The input for sequencing was lymph node tissue, taken before any cancer treatment. The receptors were sampled from a male donor aged 60 or older with stage II squamous cell lung carcinoma.

This rearrangement joins TRBV18 to TRBJ2-1; D is perhaps TRBD2 (5 bases). Germline V gene lookup returns CDR1 KGHSH and CDR2 LQKENI. V was clipped by 6 bases and J by 1 base, with 10 bases between them. The CDR3 spans 14 residues. In DNA form, the CDR3 reads TGTGCCAGCTCCCTCGGGGAGTCCTACAATGAGCAGTTCTTC. Protein sequence: CASSLGESYNEQFF.

By share of the sample, this clone is medium-sized. An unread or ambiguous base exists; X represents the residue it encodes. The chain links TRBV11-3 to TRBJ1-3, with 7 bases fitting TRBD1. J lost 7 bases, V lost 4 bases, and 7 bases had no gene match. From germline, CDR1 is SGHNT and CDR2 YENEEA. The CDR3 length is 14 residues. The CDR3 sequence is CASSSGTXSNTIYF. DNA for the CDR3: TGTGCCAGCAGCTCCGGGACAGRGAGTAACACCATATATTTT.

The rearrangement joins TRBV7-6 to TRBJ1-2, with D uncertain. There are 14 residues in the CDR3. V lost 5 bases and J 0 bases, leaving 10 bases between the germline ends. Per germline, CDR1 SGHVS and CDR2 FNYEAQ. The CDR3 is CASSLTDPNYGYTF. The DNA for the CDR3 is TGTGCCAGCAGCCTGACGGACCCTAACTATGGCTACACCTTC.

In this sample, this clone turned up a few times. The rearrangement uses TRBV10-3 and TRBJ1-5; 8 nucleotides match TRBD1. This CDR3 region has 17 residues. The germline V gene encodes CDR1 ENHRY and CDR2 SYGVKD. With V trimmed by 0 bases and J by 9 bases, 13 bases remained unmatched. The CDR3 nucleotides read TGTGCCATCAGTGAGTCGGGAGGGACAGGCCAACGCGGGCCCCAGCATTTT. Protein product: CAISESGGTGQRGPQHF.

This rearrangement joins TRBV11-3 to TRBJ2-2; a weak D match, TRBD2 (6 bases). From germline, CDR1 is SGHNT and CDR2 YENEEA. The CDR3 is made up of 14 amino acids. V lost 5 bases to trimming and J lost 2 bases, with 9 bases between them. CDR3 in amino acids: CASSRSGNTGELFF. CDR3 DNA: TGTGCCAGCAGCCGTAGCGGCAACACCGGGGAGCTGTTTTTT.

This clone has only a few counts. The chain has TRBV9 and TRBJ2-1; 13 nucleotides match TRBD2. The CDR3 sequence is 18 residues long. Germline values: CDR1 SGDLS, CDR2 YYNGEE. V lost 4 bases to trimming and J lost 4 bases; unmatched junction nucleotides: 11. CDR3 loop: CASSPTSGRALKYNEQFF. DNA for the CDR3: TGTGCCAGCAGCCCTACTAGCGGGAGGGCCCTAAAGTACAATGAGCAGTTCTTC.

Judged by abundance, this clone is medium-sized (0.01 to 0.1%). The gene calls are TRBV11-3 and TRBJ2-5, with 10 positions matching TRBD2. The CDR3 is made up of 15 amino acids. With V trimmed by 5 bases and J by 5 bases, 8 bases remained unmatched. Germline lookup yields CDR1 SGHNT and CDR2 YENEEA. The CDR3 DNA reads as TGTGCCAGCAGCCCCCAGCGGGGGGGCCGGGAGACCCAGTACTTC. This encodes CASSPQRGGRETQYF.

This clone was recorded only once. The chain has TRBV14 and TRBJ1-4, with D unresolved. With 3 bases removed from V and 8 bases from J, the gap between germline ends came to 7 bases. The V gene's germline CDR1 is SGHDN and CDR2 FVKESK. CDR3 size: 12 residues. The CDR3 reads CASSQGKEKLFF. CDR3 DNA: TGTGCCAGCAGCCAGGGCAAAGAAAAACTGTTTTTT.

This clone has just a few counts. CDR3 coding DNA: TGTGCCAGCAGCGCTAGCGGGAACACCGGGGAGCTGTTTTTT. Its translation is CASSASGNTGELFF. The chain is built from TRBV9 and TRBJ2-2, with TRBD2 identical over 7 bases. With 3 bases clipped from V and 1 base from J, the junction kept 0 bases outside the gene matches. Germline V gene sequence: CDR1 SGDLS, CDR2 YYNGEE. The CDR3 spans 14 residues. Full variable domain (remainder filled in from reference TRBV9 and TRBJ2-2): DSGVTQTPKHLITATGQRVTLRCSPRSGDLSVYWYQQSLDQGLQFLIQYYNGEERAKGNILERFSAQQFPDLHSELNLSSLELGDSALYFCASSASGNTGELFFGEGSRLTVL.

The V and J genes are TRBV29-1 and TRBJ1-1; no reliable D call. CDR1 is SQVTM and CDR2 is ANQGSEA in the germline V gene. The CDR3 is 12 residues long. Trimming pared 5 bases from V and 0 bases from J, leaving 7 bases between. The CDR3 is CSVRTMNTEAFF. DNA of the CDR3: TGCAGCGTTAGGACCATGAACACTGAAGCTTTCTTT.

This chain joins TRBV18 and TRBJ1-4; D remains ambiguous. Trimming took off 5 bases at V and 6 bases at J, with 10 bases between the two ends. Germline V gene lookup returns CDR1 KGHSH and CDR2 LQKENI. This CDR3 is built from 13 residues. The CDR3 DNA follows: TGTGCCAGCTCAAGGGCCCTTCATGAAAAACTGTTTTTT. Amino acids: CASSRALHEKLFF.

V usage is TRBV6-8 and J usage is TRBJ1-1; D gene uncertain. Germline values: CDR1 MNHGY, CDR2 SAAAGT. The CDR3 extends over 14 amino acids. The V end lost 7 bases, the J end lost 2 bases, and 14 bases lay between the germline ends. The CDR3 coding sequence is TGTGCCAGCAACTCACATCCTCTTAACACTGAAGCTTTCTTT. This gives the protein CASNSHPLNTEAFF.

This clone was seen a handful of times. The CDR3 extends 1 residue past the end of the read, so its final part is completed from the germline J gene. The chain recombines TRBV6-1 with TRBJ2-1; the match to TRBD2 covers 7 bases. V shed 1 base and J 4 bases; nucleotides not matched to a gene: 4. Germline CDR1 reads MNHNS; CDR2 reads SASEGT. This CDR3 is 15 amino acids long. The CDR3 spells CASSEGTRNYNEQFF. The part of the CDR3 DNA that was read is TGTGCCAGCAGTGAAGGGACTAGAAATTACAATGAGCAGTTC.

This chain connects TRBV12-5 to TRBJ1-1; D remains unclear. The CDR3 has 15 residues. Germline values: CDR1 LGHNT, CDR2 FRNRAP. Trimming pared 1 base from V and 1 base from J, leaving 10 bases between. The CDR3 loop is CASGLGLSGNTEAFF. DNA of the CDR3: TGTGCTAGTGGTTTGGGCCTTTCCGGGAACACTGAAGCTTTCTTT.

This chain links TRBV15 with TRBJ1-2, with D maybe TRBD1 (5 bases). With 8 bases removed from V and 5 bases from J, the gap between germline ends came to 18 bases. The CDR3 contains 14 residues. Looked up from germline, CDR1 is LNHNV and CDR2 is YYDKDF (reference sequence). The chain's CDR3 is CATGSEGLGYGYTF. Written as DNA, the CDR3 is TGTGCCACCGGATCGGAGGGGCTGGGGTATGGCTACACCTTC. The full variable domain, rest sourced from reference TRBV15 and TRBJ1-2, is DAMVIQNPRYQVTQFGKPVTLSCSQTLNHNVMYWYQQKSSQAPKLLFHYYDKDFNNEADTPDNFQSRRPNTSFCFLDIRSPGLGDTAMYLCATGSEGLGYGYTFGSGTRLTVV.

This chain links TRBV18 with TRBJ1-1, with TRBD1 identical over 9 bases. V lost 6 bases and J lost 7; bases outside the gene matches: 9. This CDR3 is built from 14 residues. CDR1 is KGHSH, CDR2 LQKENI, per germline. CDR3 DNA: TGTGCCAGCTCTCCAGGACAGGGGCATCTTGAAGCTTTCTTT. Residues: CASSPGQGHLEAFF.

The rearrangement joins TRBV28 to TRBJ2-3; 7 positions agree with TRBD2. The CDR3 consists of 13 residues. Germline CDR1 reads MDHEN; CDR2 reads SYDVKM. V shed 2 bases, J shed 6 bases, and the junction held 2 bases outside the gene matches. CDR3 DNA: TGTGCCAGCAGTTTAAAACTAGCGGATACGCAGTATTTT. Translated: CASSLKLADTQYF.

This rearrangement joins TRBV19 to TRBJ1-2; D not certain. The germline CDR1 and CDR2 sequences are LNHDA and SQIVND (reference sequence). V lost 4 bases and J lost 4, with 16 bases in between. The CDR3 covers 15 residues. CDR3 loop: CASSTMGGGIYGYTF. DNA for the CDR3: TGTGCCAGTAGTACGATGGGCGGTGGCATCTATGGCTACACCTTC.

The genes are TRBV29-1 and TRBJ2-1, with 11 positions matching TRBD2. The CDR3 is made up of 13 amino acids. Per germline, CDR1 SQVTM and CDR2 ANQGSEA. Germline trimming cut 4 bases from V and 4 bases from J; bases unmatched to any gene: 0. The CDR3 DNA reads TGCAGCGTTGGGACTAGCGGGTACAATGAGCAGTTCTTC. It specifies CSVGTSGYNEQFF.